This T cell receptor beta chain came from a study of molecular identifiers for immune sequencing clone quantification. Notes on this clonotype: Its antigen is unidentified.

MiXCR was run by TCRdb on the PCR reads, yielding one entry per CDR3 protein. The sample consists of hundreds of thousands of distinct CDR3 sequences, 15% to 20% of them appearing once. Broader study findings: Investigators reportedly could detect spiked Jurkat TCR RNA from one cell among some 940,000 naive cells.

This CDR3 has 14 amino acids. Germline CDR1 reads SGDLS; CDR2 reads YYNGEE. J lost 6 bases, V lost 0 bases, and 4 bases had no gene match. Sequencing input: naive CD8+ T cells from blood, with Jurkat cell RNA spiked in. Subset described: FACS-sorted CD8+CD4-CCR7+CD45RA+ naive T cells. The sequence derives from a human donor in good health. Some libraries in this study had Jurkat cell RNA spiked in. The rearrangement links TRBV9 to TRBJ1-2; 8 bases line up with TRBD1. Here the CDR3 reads CASSVVAGGDGYTF. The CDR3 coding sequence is TGTGCCAGCAGCGTAGTCGCAGGGGGCGATGGCTACACCTTC.